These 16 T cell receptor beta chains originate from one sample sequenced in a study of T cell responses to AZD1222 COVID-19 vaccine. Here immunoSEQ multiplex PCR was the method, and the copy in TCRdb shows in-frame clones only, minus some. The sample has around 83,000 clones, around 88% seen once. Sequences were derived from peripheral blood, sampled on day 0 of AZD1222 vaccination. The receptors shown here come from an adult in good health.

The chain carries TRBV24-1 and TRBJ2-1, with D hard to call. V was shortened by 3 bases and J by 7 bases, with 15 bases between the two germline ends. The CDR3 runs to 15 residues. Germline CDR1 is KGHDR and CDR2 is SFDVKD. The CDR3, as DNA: TGTGCCACCAGTGATCGACTTATGGACGCGAATGAGCAGTTCTTC. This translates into CATSDRLMDANEQFF.

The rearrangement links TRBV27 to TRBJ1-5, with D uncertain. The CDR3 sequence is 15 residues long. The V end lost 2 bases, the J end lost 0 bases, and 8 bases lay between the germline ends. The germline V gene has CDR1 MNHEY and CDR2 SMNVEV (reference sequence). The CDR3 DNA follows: TGTGCCAGCAGTTTAAATGGGTATAGCAATCAGCCCCAGCATTTT. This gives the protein CASSLNGYSNQPQHF.

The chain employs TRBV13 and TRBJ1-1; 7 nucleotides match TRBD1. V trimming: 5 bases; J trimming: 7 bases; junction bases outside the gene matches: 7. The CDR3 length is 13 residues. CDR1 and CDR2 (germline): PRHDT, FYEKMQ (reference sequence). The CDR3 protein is CASSKQGLGEAFF. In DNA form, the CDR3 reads TGTGCCAGCAGCAAACAGGGGTTGGGTGAAGCTTTCTTT.

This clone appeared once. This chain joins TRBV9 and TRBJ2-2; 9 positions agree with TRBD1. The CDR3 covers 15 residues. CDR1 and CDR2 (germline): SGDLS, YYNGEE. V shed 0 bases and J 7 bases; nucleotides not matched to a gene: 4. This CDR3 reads CASSVGGTGYGELFF. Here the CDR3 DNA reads TGTGCCAGCAGCGTAGGAGGGACAGGGTACGGGGAGCTGTTTTTT.

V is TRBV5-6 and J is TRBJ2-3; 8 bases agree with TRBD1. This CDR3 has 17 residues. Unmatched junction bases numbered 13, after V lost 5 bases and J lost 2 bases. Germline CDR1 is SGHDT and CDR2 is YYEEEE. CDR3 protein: CASRPPAGGPYTDTQYF. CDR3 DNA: TGTGCCAGCAGACCCCCTGCAGGGGGCCCCTACACAGATACGCAGTATTTT.

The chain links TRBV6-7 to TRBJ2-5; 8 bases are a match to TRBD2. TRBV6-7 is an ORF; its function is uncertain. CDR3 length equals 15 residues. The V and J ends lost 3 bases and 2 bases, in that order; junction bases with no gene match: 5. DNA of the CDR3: TGTGCCAGCAGTTATGACGAGCGGGGGCAAGAGACCCAGTACTTC. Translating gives CASSYDERGQETQYF.

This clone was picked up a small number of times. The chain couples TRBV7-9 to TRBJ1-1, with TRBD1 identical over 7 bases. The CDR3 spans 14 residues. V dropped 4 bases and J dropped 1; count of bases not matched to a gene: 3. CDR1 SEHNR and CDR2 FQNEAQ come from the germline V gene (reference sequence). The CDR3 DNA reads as TGTGCCAGCAGCTCTCAGGGGGGGAACACTGAAGCTTTCTTT. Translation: CASSSQGGNTEAFF.

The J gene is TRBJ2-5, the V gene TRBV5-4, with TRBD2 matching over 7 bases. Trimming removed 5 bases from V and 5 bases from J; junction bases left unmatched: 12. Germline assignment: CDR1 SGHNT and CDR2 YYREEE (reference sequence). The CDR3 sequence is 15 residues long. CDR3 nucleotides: TGTGCCAGCAGTCCTCGGACTAGGAACCGCGAGACCCAGTACTTC. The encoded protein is CASSPRTRNRETQYF.

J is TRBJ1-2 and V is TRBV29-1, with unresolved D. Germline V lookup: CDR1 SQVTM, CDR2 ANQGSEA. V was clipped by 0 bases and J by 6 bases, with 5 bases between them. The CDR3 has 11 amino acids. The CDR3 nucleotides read TGCAGCGTTGAAGATCGGAATGGCTACACCTTC. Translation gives CSVEDRNGYTF.

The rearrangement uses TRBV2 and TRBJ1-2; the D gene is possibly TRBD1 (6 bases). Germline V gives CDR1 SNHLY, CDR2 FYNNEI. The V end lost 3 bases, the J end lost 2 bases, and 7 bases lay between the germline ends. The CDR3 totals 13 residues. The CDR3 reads CASSDGQNYGYTF. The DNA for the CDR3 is TGTGCCAGCAGTGATGGACAGAACTATGGCTACACCTTC.

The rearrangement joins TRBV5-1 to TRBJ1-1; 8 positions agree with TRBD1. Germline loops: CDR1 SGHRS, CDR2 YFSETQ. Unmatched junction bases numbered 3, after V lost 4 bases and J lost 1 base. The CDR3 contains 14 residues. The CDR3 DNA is TGCGCCAGCAGCAACGACAGGGGGAACACTGAAGCTTTCTTT. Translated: CASSNDRGNTEAFF.

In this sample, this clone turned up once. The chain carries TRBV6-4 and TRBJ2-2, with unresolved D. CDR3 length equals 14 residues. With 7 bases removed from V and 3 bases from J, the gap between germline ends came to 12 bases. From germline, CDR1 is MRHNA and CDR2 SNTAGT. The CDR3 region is CASNNRHHTGELFF. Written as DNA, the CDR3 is TGTGCCAGCAATAACAGACATCACACCGGGGAGCTGTTTTTT.

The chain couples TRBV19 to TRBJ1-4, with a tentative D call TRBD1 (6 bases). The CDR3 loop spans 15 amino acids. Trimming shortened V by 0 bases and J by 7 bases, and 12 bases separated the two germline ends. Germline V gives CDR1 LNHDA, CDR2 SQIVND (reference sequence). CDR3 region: CASSIDSRGTEKLFF. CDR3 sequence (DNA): TGTGCCAGTAGTATAGATTCGAGGGGGACTGAAAAACTGTTTTTT.

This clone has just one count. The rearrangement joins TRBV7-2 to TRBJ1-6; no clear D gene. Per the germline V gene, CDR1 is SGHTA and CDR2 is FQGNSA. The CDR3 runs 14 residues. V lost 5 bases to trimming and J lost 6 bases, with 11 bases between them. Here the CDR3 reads CASSLLRPNSPLHF. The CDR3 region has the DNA TGTGCCAGCAGCCTTCTAAGGCCTAATTCACCCCTCCACTTT.

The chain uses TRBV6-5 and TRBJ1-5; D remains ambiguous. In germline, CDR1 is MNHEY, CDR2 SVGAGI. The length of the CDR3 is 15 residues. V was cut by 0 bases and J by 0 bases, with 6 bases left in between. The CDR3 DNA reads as TGTGCCAGCAGTTACTCGCCGGATAGCAATCAGCCCCAGCATTTT. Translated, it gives CASSYSPDSNQPQHF.

DNA for the CDR3: TGTGCCAGCAGCCCTGGCCTGGGGAACATTCAGTACTTC. Its translation: CASSPGLGNIQYF. The gene calls are TRBV7-3 and TRBJ2-4, with no clear D. The CDR3 is 13 amino acids. Germline V gives CDR1 SGHTA, CDR2 FQGTGA. With 5 bases removed from V and 7 bases from J, the gap between germline ends came to 12 bases.